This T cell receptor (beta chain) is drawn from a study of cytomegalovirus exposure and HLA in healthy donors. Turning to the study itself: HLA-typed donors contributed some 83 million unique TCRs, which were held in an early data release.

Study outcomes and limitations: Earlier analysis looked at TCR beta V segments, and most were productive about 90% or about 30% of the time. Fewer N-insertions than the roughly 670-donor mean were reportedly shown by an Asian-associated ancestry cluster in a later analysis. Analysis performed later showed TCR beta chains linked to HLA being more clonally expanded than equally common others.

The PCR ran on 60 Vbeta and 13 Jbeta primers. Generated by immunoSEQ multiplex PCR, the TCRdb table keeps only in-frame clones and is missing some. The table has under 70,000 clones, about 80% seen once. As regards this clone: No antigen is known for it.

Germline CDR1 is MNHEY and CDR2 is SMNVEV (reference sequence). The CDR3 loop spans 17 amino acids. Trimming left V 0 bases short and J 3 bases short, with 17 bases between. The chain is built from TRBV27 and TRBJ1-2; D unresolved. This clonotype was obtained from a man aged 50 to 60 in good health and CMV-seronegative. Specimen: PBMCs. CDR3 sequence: CASSLSLRLAEDYGYTF. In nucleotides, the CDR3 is TGTGCCAGCAGTTTATCCCTTCGCTTGGCAGAGGACTATGGCTACACCTTC.